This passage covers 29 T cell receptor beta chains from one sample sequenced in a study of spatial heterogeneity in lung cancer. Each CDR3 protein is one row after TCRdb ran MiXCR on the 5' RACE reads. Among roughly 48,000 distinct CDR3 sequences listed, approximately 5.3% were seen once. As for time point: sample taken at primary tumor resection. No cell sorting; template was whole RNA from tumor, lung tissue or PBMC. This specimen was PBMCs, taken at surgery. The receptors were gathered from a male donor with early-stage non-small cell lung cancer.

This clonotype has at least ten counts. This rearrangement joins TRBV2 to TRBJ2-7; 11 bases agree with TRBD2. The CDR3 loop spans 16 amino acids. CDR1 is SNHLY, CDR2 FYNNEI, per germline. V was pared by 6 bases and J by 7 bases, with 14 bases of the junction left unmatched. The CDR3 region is CASRRQLAGASGEQYF. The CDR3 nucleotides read TGTGCCAGCAGGAGACAACTAGCGGGAGCCTCCGGGGAGCAGTACTTC.

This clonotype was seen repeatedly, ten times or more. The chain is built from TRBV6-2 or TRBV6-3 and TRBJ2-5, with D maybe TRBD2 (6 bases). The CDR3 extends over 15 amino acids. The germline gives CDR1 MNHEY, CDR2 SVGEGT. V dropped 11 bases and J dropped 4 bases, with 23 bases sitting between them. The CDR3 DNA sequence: TGTGCCGTTAGAGGAGGACTACTACCGGGAGAGACCCAGTACTTC. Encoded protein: CAVRGGLLPGETQYF.

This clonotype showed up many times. The CDR3 sequence: CASSLTGGTEAFF. As DNA, the CDR3 is TGTGCCAGCAGCTTAACAGGGGGAACTGAAGCTTTCTTT. The chain couples TRBV7-3 to TRBJ1-1, with D perhaps TRBD1 (6 bases). The CDR3 runs 13 residues. V was pared by 0 bases and J by 5 bases, with 7 bases between. Germline CDR1 is SGHTA and CDR2 is FQGTGA.

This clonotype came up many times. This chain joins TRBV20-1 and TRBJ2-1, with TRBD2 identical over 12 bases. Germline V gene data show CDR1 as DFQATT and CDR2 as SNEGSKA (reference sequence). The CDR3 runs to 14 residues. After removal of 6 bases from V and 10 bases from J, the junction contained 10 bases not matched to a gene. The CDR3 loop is CSAPGTSGQREQFF. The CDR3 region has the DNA TGCAGTGCCCCCGGGACTAGCGGGCAACGAGAGCAGTTCTTC.

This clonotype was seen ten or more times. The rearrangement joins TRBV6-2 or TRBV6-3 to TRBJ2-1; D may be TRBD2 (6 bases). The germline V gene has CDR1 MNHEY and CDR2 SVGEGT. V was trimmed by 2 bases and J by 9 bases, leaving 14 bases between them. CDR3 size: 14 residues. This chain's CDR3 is CASSYGLSGGEQFF. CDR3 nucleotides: TGTGCCAGCAGTTACGGGCTTAGCGGTGGTGAGCAGTTCTTC.

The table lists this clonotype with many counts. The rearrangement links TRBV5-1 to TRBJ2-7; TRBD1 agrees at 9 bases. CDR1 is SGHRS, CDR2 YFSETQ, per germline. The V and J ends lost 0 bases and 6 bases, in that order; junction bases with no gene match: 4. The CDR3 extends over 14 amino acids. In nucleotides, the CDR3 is TGCGCCAGCAGCTTGGGGAGACAGGGGGGCGAGCAGTACTTC. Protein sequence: CASSLGRQGGEQYF. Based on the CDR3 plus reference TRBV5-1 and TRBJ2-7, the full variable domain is KAGVTQTPRYLIKTRGQQVTLSCSPISGHRSVSWYQQTPGQGLQFLFEYFSETQRNKGNFPGRFSGRQFSNSRSEMNVSTLELGDSALYLCASSLGRQGGEQYFGPGTRLTVT.

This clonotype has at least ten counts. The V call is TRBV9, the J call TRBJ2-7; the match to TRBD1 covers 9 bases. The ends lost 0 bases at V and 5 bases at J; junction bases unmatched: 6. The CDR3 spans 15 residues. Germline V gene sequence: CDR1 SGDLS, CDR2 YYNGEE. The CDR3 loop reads CASSVGGTGSHEQYF. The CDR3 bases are TGTGCCAGCAGCGTAGGAGGGACAGGGTCCCACGAGCAGTACTTC.

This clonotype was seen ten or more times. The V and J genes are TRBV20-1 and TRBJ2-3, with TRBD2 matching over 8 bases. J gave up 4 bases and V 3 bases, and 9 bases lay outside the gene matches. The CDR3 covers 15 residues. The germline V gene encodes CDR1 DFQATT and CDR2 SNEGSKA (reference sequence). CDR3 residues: CSASPGTSTADTQYF. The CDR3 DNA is TGCAGTGCTAGCCCCGGGACTAGTACCGCAGATACGCAGTATTTT.

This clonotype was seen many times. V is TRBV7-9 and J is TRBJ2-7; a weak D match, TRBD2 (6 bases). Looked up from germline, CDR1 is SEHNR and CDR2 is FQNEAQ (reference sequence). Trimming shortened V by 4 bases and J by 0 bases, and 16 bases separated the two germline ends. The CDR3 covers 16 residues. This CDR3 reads CASSSGFVAASYEQYF. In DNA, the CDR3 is TGTGCCAGCAGCTCTGGATTTGTAGCGGCCTCCTACGAGCAGTACTTC.

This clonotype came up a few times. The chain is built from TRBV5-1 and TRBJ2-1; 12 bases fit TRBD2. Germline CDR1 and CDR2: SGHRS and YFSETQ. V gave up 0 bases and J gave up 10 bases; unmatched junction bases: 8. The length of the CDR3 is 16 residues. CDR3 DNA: TGCGCCAGCAGCTTGGTGGGGACTAGCGGGTTCGAGGAGCAGTTCTTC. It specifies CASSLVGTSGFEEQFF. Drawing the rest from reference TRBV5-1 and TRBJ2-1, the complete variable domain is KAGVTQTPRYLIKTRGQQVTLSCSPISGHRSVSWYQQTPGQGLQFLFEYFSETQRNKGNFPGRFSGRQFSNSRSEMNVSTLELGDSALYLCASSLVGTSGFEEQFFGPGTRLTVL.

The CDR3 DNA reads as TGTGCCAGCAGCTCCCGGGACATTAATTTGCAAGAGCAGTACTTC. Its translation: CASSSRDINLQEQYF. The gene calls are TRBV7-9 and TRBJ2-7, with a possible D match to TRBD1 (6 bases). The CDR3 is made up of 15 amino acids. Trimming took off 4 bases at V and 7 bases at J, with 20 bases between the two ends. The germline CDR1 and CDR2 sequences are SEHNR and FQNEAQ (reference sequence).

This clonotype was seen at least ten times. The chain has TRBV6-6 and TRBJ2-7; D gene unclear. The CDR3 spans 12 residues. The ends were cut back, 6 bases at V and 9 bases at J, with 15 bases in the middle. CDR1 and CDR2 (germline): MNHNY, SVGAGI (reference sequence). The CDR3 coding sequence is TGTGCCAGCAGCCCAGCAGGCTCAGGGCAGTACTTC. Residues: CASSPAGSGQYF.

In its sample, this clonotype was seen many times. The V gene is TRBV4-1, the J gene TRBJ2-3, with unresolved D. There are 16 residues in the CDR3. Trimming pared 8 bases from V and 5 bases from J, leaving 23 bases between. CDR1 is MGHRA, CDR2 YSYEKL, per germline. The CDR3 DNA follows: TGCGCCAGCCTCTCAAGATTGGGATCTACGAGAGATACGCAGTATTTT. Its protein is CASLSRLGSTRDTQYF.

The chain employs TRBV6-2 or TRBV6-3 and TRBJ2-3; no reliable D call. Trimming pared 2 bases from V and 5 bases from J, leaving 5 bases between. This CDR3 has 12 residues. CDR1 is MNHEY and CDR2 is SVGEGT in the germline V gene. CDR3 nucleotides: TGTGCCAGCAGTTACCTCGGAGATACGCAGTATTTT. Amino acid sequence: CASSYLGDTQYF.

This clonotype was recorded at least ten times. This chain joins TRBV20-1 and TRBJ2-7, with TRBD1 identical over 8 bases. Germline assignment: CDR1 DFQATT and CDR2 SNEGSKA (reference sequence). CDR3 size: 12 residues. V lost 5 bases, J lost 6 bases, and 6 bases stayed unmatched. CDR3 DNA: TGCAGTGCTGGCGACAGGGGTCGCGAGCAGTACTTC. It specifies CSAGDRGREQYF.

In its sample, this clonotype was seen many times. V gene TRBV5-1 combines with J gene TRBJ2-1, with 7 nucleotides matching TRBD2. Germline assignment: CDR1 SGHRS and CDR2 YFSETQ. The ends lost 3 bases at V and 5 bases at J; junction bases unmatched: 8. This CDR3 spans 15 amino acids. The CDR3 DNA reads TGCGCCAGCAGCTCAGCGGGGCCAGCGAACAATGAGCAGTTCTTC. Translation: CASSSAGPANNEQFF.

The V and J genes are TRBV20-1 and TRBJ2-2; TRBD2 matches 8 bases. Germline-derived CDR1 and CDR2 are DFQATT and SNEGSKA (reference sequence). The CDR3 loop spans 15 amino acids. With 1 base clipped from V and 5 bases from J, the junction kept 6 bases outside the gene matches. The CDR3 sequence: CSARVLGGGTGELFF. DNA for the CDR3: TGCAGTGCTAGAGTTCTTGGCGGGGGGACCGGGGAGCTGTTTTTT.

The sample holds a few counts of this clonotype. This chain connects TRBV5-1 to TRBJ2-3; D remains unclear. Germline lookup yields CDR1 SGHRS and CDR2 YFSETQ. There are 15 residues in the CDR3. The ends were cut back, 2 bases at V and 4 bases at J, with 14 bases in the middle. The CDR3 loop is CASSLSPRSPDTQYF. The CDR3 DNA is TGCGCCAGCAGCTTATCGCCTAGGTCGCCAGATACGCAGTATTTT.

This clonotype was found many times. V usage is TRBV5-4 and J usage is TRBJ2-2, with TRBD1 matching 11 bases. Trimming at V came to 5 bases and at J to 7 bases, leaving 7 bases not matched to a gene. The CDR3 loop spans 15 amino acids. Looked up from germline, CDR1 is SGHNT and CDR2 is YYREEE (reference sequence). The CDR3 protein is CASSFGQGAGGELFF. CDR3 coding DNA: TGTGCCAGCAGTTTCGGACAGGGGGCAGGCGGGGAGCTGTTTTTT.

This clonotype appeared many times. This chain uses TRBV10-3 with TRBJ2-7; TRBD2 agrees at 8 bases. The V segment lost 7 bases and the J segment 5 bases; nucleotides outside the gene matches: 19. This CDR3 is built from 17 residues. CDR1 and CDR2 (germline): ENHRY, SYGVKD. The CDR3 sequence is CAITVAIAGGGYNEQYF. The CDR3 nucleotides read TGTGCCATCACGGTTGCAATTGCGGGAGGAGGTTACAACGAGCAGTACTTC.

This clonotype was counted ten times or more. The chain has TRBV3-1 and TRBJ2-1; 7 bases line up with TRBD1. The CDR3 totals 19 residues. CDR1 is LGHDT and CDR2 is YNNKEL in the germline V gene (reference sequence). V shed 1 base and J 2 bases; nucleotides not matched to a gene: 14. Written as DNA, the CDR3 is TGTGCCAGCAGCCAAGTCTGGGGTTTATTGACAGGGACCTACAATGAGCAGTTCTTC. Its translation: CASSQVWGLLTGTYNEQFF.

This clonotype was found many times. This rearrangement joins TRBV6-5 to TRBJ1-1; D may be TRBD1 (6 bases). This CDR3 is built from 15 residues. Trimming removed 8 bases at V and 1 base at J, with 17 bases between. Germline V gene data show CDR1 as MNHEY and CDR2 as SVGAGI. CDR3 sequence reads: CASRGHSPKNTEAFF. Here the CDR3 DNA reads TGTGCCAGCCGGGGACATTCGCCGAAGAACACTGAAGCTTTCTTT.

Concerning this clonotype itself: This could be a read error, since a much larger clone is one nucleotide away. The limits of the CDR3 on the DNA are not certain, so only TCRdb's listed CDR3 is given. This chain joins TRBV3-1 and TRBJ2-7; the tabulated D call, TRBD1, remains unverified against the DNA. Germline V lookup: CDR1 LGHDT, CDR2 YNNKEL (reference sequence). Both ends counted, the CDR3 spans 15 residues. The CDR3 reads CVSSQGVGQGSRKYF.

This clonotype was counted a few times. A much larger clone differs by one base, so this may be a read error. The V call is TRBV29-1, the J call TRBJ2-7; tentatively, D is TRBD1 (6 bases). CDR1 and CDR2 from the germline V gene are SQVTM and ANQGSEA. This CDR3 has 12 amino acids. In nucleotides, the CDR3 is TGCGGCGTTGAAGGGGGAACAGATGAGCAGTACTTC. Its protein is CGVEGGTDEQYF.

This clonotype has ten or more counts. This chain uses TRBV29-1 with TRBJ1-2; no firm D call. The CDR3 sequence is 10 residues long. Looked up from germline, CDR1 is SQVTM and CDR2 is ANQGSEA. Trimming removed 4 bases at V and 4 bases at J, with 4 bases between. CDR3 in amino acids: CSVGGYGYTF. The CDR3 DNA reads TGCAGCGTTGGCGGCTATGGCTACACCTTC.

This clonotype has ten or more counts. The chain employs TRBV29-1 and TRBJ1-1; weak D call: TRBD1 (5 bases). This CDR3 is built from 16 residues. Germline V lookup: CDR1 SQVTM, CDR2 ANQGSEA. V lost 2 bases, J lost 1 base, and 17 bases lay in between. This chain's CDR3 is CSVEPLRGAGNTEAFF. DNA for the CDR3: TGCAGCGTTGAACCCTTGAGGGGCGCGGGGAACACTGAAGCTTTCTTT.

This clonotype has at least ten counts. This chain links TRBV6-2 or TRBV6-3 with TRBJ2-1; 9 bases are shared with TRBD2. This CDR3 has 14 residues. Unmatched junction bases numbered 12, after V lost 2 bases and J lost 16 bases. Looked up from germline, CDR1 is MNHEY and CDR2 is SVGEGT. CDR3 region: CASSYGGAGGLVFF. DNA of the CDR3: TGTGCCAGCAGTTACGGCGGGGCGGGAGGGCTAGTTTTCTTC.

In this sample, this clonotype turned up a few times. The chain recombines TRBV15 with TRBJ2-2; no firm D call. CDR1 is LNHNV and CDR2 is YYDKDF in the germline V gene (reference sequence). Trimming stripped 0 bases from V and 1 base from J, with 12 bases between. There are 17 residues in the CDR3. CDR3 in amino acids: CATSRDLGVWNTGELFF. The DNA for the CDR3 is TGTGCCACCAGCAGAGATCTAGGCGTCTGGAACACCGGGGAGCTGTTTTTT.

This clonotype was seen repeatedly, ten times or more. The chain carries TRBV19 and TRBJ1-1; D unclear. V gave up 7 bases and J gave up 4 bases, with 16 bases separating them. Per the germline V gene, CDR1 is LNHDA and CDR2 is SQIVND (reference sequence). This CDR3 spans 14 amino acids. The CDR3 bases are TGTGCCAGTACCGACCCCCCGTCGGGCACTGAAGCTTTCTTT. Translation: CASTDPPSGTEAFF.